This TCR beta chain was found in a study of blood T cells in healthy people across ages. Study-level points and caveats: Shifts in expanded clonotypes may have been confounded by donor CMV status, which was unknown. In long-lived donors, naive CD4+ cell counts and diversity exceeded those of aged donors.

Trimming left V 6 bases short and J 2 bases short, with 11 bases between. Per germline, CDR1 MDHEN and CDR2 SYDVKM. CDR3 length: 15 amino acids. Using a J-beta primer mix together with a sample-barcoded 5' primer, a second PCR was run for about 6 to 12 cycles. Each cDNA molecule carried a tag from a template-switch adaptor that contained 12 random nucleotides. All samples gave at least 3 million CDR3-containing paired-end reads. TCRdb itself ran the 5' RACE reads through MiXCR, one entry per CDR3 protein. The data contain over 1.5 million distinct CDR3 sequences, approximately 50% of them singletons. The sample holds many counts of this clonotype. Its target is not known.

The chain recombines TRBV28 with TRBJ2-6; perhaps TRBD2 as D (6 bases). Sequenced input: blood. This clonotype was sampled from a woman aged 40 to 49 in good health. DNA for the CDR3: TGTGCCAGCAGCCTTCGGGGGACTGGGGCCAACGTCCTGACTTTC. It specifies CASSLRGTGANVLTF.